This T cell receptor (beta chain) originates from a study of shared clonotypes between healthy human individuals. Across the whole study: The study enrolled a couple of women and three men aged 18 to 49. The study, taken as a whole, reports: Clonotypes shared by all four sorted-subset donors had higher generation probabilities than non-shared clonotypes. Donors were few, which limited the genetic and exposure-history diversity represented.

The CDR3 loop spans 14 amino acids. Trimming shortened V by 4 bases and J by 5 bases, and 15 bases separated the two germline ends. Germline V gene data show CDR1 as SGHRS and CDR2 as YFSETQ. The authors distributed each subset's genomic DNA evenly over several immunoSEQ plates. Some clones are missing from TCRdb's copy, which holds only in-frame ones; the method was immunoSEQ multiplex PCR. The repertoire includes around 2,100,000 clones, less than 95% of them detected once, and approximately 1% sits in the top ten. Only CD45RO-negative cells positively selected for CCR7 counted as naive CD8 cells, so terminally differentiated effector memory CD45RA+ cells were excluded. As regards this clone: Its specificity is unknown.

The sample was naive CD8+ T cells sorted from blood. This rearrangement joins TRBV5-1 to TRBJ1-2; D is uncertain. This clonotype was obtained from a man younger than 35 in good health. Here the CDR3 reads CASSILTSHYGYTF. As DNA, the CDR3 is TGCGCCAGCAGCATCTTGACTTCCCATTATGGCTACACCTTC.